The 29 T cell receptor beta chains reported below all come from one sample, sequenced in a study of spatial heterogeneity in lung cancer. Their cognate antigens are unknown. As to time point: sample taken at primary tumor resection. TCRdb re-called the 5' RACE reads with MiXCR, one entry per CDR3 protein. Here the sample spans over 5,500 distinct CDR3 sequences, roughly a tenth being singletons. Study-level points and caveats: For expanded intratumoral alpha and beta TCRs, counts tracked tumor mutation counts.

The input for sequencing was lung tumor tissue, taken at surgery. The origin of the receptors is a female donor with early-stage non-small cell lung cancer.

This clonotype was counted many times. The chain is built from TRBV4-1 and TRBJ1-1; D ambiguous. Germline loops: CDR1 MGHRA, CDR2 YSYEKL. Trimming removed 4 bases from V and 5 bases from J, with 20 bases in between. The length of the CDR3 is 16 residues. CDR3 in DNA: TGCGCCAGCAGCCCGCGGGAGGAGTTAGCGAGGACTGAAGCTTTCTTT. Protein sequence: CASSPREELARTEAFF.

This clonotype came up a few times. The chain couples TRBV6-2 or TRBV6-3 to TRBJ1-2; D unresolved. Trimming stripped 7 bases from V and 6 bases from J, with 9 bases between. Germline V gives CDR1 MNHEY, CDR2 SVGEGT. The CDR3 loop spans 11 amino acids. As DNA, the CDR3 is TGTGCCAGCATCGGGAGCCATGGCTACACCTTC. It yields the protein CASIGSHGYTF.

By its share, this clonotype is medium-sized. The gene calls are TRBV27 and TRBJ1-1; tentative D call: TRBD1 (6 bases). V was shortened by 3 bases and J by 5 bases, with 10 bases between the two germline ends. Germline V gene data show CDR1 as MNHEY and CDR2 as SMNVEV (reference sequence). The CDR3 is 13 amino acids. The chain's CDR3 is CASSFRGQTEAFF. The CDR3 region has the DNA TGTGCCAGCAGTTTTCGGGGGCAGACTGAAGCTTTCTTT.

This clonotype has ten or more counts. The CDR3 protein is CAARDYSQETQYF. As DNA, the CDR3 is TGTGCCGCCCGGGACTATTCACAAGAGACCCAGTACTTC. The chain employs TRBV3-1 and TRBJ2-5; 7 positions match TRBD2. This CDR3 has 13 amino acids. The V and J ends lost 11 bases and 2 bases, in that order; junction bases with no gene match: 8. Germline-derived CDR1 and CDR2 are LGHDT and YNNKEL (reference sequence).

J is TRBJ1-1 and V is TRBV7-9; a weak D match, TRBD1 (6 bases). From germline, CDR1 is SEHNR and CDR2 FQNEAQ (reference sequence). V was trimmed by 4 bases and J by 0 bases, leaving 18 bases between them. The CDR3 is 17 amino acids. CDR3 protein: CASSSDPGHTMNTEAFF. The DNA of the CDR3 is TGTGCCAGCAGCTCCGACCCGGGACATACCATGAACACTGAAGCTTTCTTT.

This clonotype was recorded many times. The chain combines TRBV20-1 with TRBJ1-2; tentative D call: TRBD1 (5 bases). Germline loops: CDR1 DFQATT, CDR2 SNEGSKA (reference sequence). The CDR3 has 12 amino acids. Deletions cut 5 bases from V and 7 bases from J, with 14 bases between. CDR3 bases: TGCAGTGCTCCGGACAACCGTTTTGGCTACACCTTC. Translating it yields CSAPDNRFGYTF.

This clonotype was detected many times. The V and J genes are TRBV29-1 and TRBJ2-7, with 8 positions matching TRBD1. This CDR3 contains 14 residues. V lost 4 bases to trimming and J lost 2 bases; unmatched junction nucleotides: 7. The germline V gene has CDR1 SQVTM and CDR2 ANQGSEA. Here the CDR3 reads CSVGRDRSAYEQYF. The DNA for the CDR3 is TGCAGCGTTGGAAGGGACAGGAGTGCCTACGAGCAGTACTTC.

This chain joins TRBV10-3 and TRBJ1-1, with TRBD1 as a possible D gene (6 bases). The V gene lost 10 bases and the J gene lost 0 bases, with 12 bases spanning the gap. Germline V CDR1 and CDR2: ENHRY, SYGVKD. The CDR3 spans 13 residues. The CDR3 DNA is TGTGCCAAAAGGACAGAGGTGAACACTGAAGCTTTCTTT. Protein: CAKRTEVNTEAFF.

This clonotype occurred many times. V gene TRBV11-2 combines with J gene TRBJ2-5; D remains unclear. V was shortened by 5 bases and J by 5 bases, with 6 bases between the two germline ends. This CDR3 is built from 11 residues. Germline values: CDR1 SGHAT, CDR2 FQNNGV. In DNA form, the CDR3 reads TGTGCCAGCAGCGAGAGGGAGACCCAGTACTTC. This encodes CASSERETQYF.

This clonotype is labeled medium-sized. The J gene is TRBJ1-1, the V gene TRBV29-1, with TRBD1 matching over 9 bases. J gave up 1 base and V 6 bases, and 6 bases lay outside the gene matches. CDR1 SQVTM and CDR2 ANQGSEA come from the germline V gene. This CDR3 comprises 14 residues. The DNA for the CDR3 is TGCAGCGTGGGGGACAGGGTAACGAACACTGAAGCTTTCTTT. This codes for CSVGDRVTNTEAFF.

In its sample, this clonotype was seen many times. The chain is built from TRBV9 and TRBJ2-7; 9 bases map to TRBD1. The CDR3 is 14 amino acids. The germline V gene encodes CDR1 SGDLS and CDR2 YYNGEE. The trim removed 0 bases at V and 2 bases at J, leaving 0 bases unmatched. The CDR3 spells CASSVGTGAYEQYF. Written as DNA, the CDR3 is TGTGCCAGCAGCGTAGGGACAGGGGCCTACGAGCAGTACTTC. Drawing the rest from reference TRBV9 and TRBJ2-7, the complete variable domain is DSGVTQTPKHLITATGQRVTLRCSPRSGDLSVYWYQQSLDQGLQFLIQYYNGEERAKGNILERFSAQQFPDLHSELNLSSLELGDSALYFCASSVGTGAYEQYFGPGTRLTVT.

This clonotype was counted many times. The chain is built from TRBV12-3 or TRBV12-4 and TRBJ1-1, with D possibly matching TRBD1 (5 bases). The V and J ends lost 2 bases and 1 base respectively, with 5 bases between them. The CDR3 loop spans 13 amino acids. CDR3 DNA: TGTGCCAGCAGTTTACAGGGGAACACTGAAGCTTTCTTT. This codes for CASSLQGNTEAFF.

This clonotype was observed at least ten times. This chain connects TRBV6-2 or TRBV6-3 to TRBJ2-7; D possibly uses TRBD1 or TRBD2 (6 bases each). The CDR3 runs 16 residues. From germline, CDR1 is MNHEY and CDR2 SVGEGT. Deletions cut 4 bases from V and 3 bases from J, with 19 bases between. For the CDR3, the DNA is TGTGCCAGCAGTTTGGGCCCTCCGGGGGCCAGCTACGAGCAGTACTTC. Translated, it gives CASSLGPPGASYEQYF.

This clonotype was detected many times. V is TRBV7-2 and J is TRBJ2-5; D possibly uses TRBD1 or TRBD2 (6 bases each). The CDR3 length is 14 residues. CDR1 and CDR2 from the germline V gene are SGHTA and FQGNSA. V was clipped by 3 bases and J by 5 bases, with 13 bases between them. The CDR3 sequence: CASSFGGTFETQYF. Written as DNA, the CDR3 is TGTGCCAGCAGCTTCGGGGGCACGTTTGAGACCCAGTACTTC.

This clonotype occurred many times. The chain employs TRBV6-5 and TRBJ1-4, with 7 bases identical to TRBD1. The germline gives CDR1 MNHEY, CDR2 SVGAGI. V shed 8 bases, J shed 1 base, and the junction held 4 bases outside the gene matches. The CDR3 totals 14 residues. CDR3 bases: TGTGCCAGCCGAAGGGGGCTAACTAATGAAAAACTGTTTTTT. Translation: CASRRGLTNEKLFF.

By its share, this clonotype is medium-sized. The chain combines TRBV19 with TRBJ1-1; D ambiguous. The ends were cut back, 3 bases at V and 4 bases at J, with 12 bases in the middle. CDR3 length: 14 amino acids. Germline V lookup: CDR1 LNHDA, CDR2 SQIVND (reference sequence). CDR3 bases: TGTGCCAGTAGTATCGCCAGTTTGGGCACTGAAGCTTTCTTT. It yields the protein CASSIASLGTEAFF.

The CDR3 loop is CASSQVLLGGGQDEQYF. The CDR3 DNA reads TGCGCCAGCAGCCAAGTGCTGCTCGGCGGGGGCCAGGACGAGCAGTACTTC. The chain couples TRBV4-3 to TRBJ2-7; D is perhaps TRBD2 (7 bases). The V end lost 1 base, the J end lost 5 bases, and 21 bases lay between the germline ends. CDR3 length equals 17 residues. Germline CDR1 LGHNA, CDR2 YSLEER.

This clonotype has a count of ten or more. CDR3: CASSLGRGNYNEQFF. The CDR3 nucleotides are TGTGCCAGCAGCTTAGGTCGGGGGAACTACAATGAGCAGTTCTTC. This chain links TRBV7-2 with TRBJ2-1; maybe TRBD2 (6 bases). Per the germline V gene, CDR1 is SGHTA and CDR2 is FQGNSA. The CDR3 covers 15 residues. V lost 1 base to trimming and J lost 3 bases, with 10 bases between them.

The gene calls are TRBV9 and TRBJ2-7; 10 positions agree with TRBD1. V trimming: 3 bases; J trimming: 4 bases; junction bases outside the gene matches: 1. Germline values: CDR1 SGDLS, CDR2 YYNGEE. The length of the CDR3 is 13 residues. The CDR3 spells CASSGQGAYEQYF. CDR3 DNA: TGTGCCAGCAGCGGACAGGGGGCTTACGAGCAGTACTTC.

This clonotype was observed at least ten times. The rearrangement uses TRBV18 and TRBJ2-3; no clear D. This CDR3 has 16 amino acids. Per the germline V gene, CDR1 is KGHSH and CDR2 is LQKENI. Trimming left V 4 bases short and J 1 base short, with 15 bases between. The DNA of the CDR3 is TGTGCCAGCTCACACTCGAAAGATCCTGGCACAGATACGCAGTATTTT. This translates into CASSHSKDPGTDTQYF. Filled out from reference TRBV18 and TRBJ2-3, the complete variable domain reads NAGVMQNPRHLVRRRGQEARLRCSPMKGHSHVYWYRQLPEEGLKFMVYLQKENIIDESGMPKERFSAEFPKEGPSILRIQQVVRGDSAAYFCASSHSKDPGTDTQYFGPGTRLTVL.

This clonotype was seen at least ten times. J is TRBJ2-3 and V is TRBV5-1; D possibly uses TRBD1 or TRBD2 (5 bases each). Germline assignment: CDR1 SGHRS and CDR2 YFSETQ. The CDR3 contains 15 residues. V lost 1 base and J 6 bases, leaving 15 bases between the germline ends. The CDR3: CASSLSWGTRDTQYF. DNA for the CDR3: TGCGCCAGCAGCTTGTCTTGGGGGACCAGGGATACGCAGTATTTT. Looking up the rest from reference TRBV5-1 and TRBJ2-3 gives the full variable domain: KAGVTQTPRYLIKTRGQQVTLSCSPISGHRSVSWYQQTPGQGLQFLFEYFSETQRNKGNFPGRFSGRQFSNSRSEMNVSTLELGDSALYLCASSLSWGTRDTQYFGPGTRLTVL.

By sample share, this clonotype is medium-sized. This chain connects TRBV20-1 to TRBJ1-1, with unresolved D. Germline values: CDR1 DFQATT, CDR2 SNEGSKA (reference sequence). The CDR3 extends over 11 amino acids. This CDR3 is CRAEENTEAFF. CDR3 coding DNA: TGCAGAGCAGAGGAGAACACTGAAGCTTTCTTT.

This clonotype was counted many times. The genes are TRBV3-1 and TRBJ2-5; D remains unclear. Germline V gene lookup returns CDR1 LGHDT and CDR2 YNNKEL (reference sequence). The CDR3 runs to 12 residues. V dropped 4 bases and J dropped 5 bases, with 8 bases sitting between them. CDR3 amino acids: CASSRSAETQYF. The CDR3 region has the DNA TGTGCCAGCAGCCGGTCGGCGGAGACCCAGTACTTC.

Within the sample, this clonotype is medium-sized. The chain uses TRBV5-1 and TRBJ2-1, with TRBD2 matching over 10 bases. The CDR3 consists of 17 residues. The germline gives CDR1 SGHRS, CDR2 YFSETQ. The junction had 13 bases not matched to a gene; V was cut back by 4 bases and J by 6 bases. This CDR3 is CASSLPSGGAYSNEQFF. The DNA for the CDR3 is TGCGCCAGCAGCCTCCCTAGCGGGGGCGCTTATAGCAATGAGCAGTTCTTC.

This clonotype was seen at least ten times. V and J are TRBV24-1 and TRBJ1-5; D uncertain. CDR3 size: 14 residues. Per the germline V gene, CDR1 is KGHDR and CDR2 is SFDVKD. The V and J ends lost 4 bases and 5 bases respectively, with 11 bases between them. The CDR3 spells CATSDNSNYQPQHF. DNA for the CDR3: TGTGCCACCAGTGACAACTCTAATTATCAGCCCCAGCATTTT.

Ten or more counts support this clonotype. This rearrangement joins TRBV7-6 to TRBJ2-3; D is perhaps TRBD1 or TRBD2 (6 bases each). Trimming shortened V by 1 base and J by 6 bases, and 11 bases separated the two germline ends. The germline V gene encodes CDR1 SGHVS and CDR2 FNYEAQ. CDR3 length: 14 residues. CDR3 region: CASSLEGGRDTQYF. CDR3 sequence (DNA): TGTGCCAGCAGCTTAGAGGGGGGCCGGGATACGCAGTATTTT.

This clonotype rates as medium-sized. The chain combines TRBV12-3 or TRBV12-4 with TRBJ2-7; 7 bases match TRBD1. The ends lost 1 base at V and 2 bases at J; junction bases unmatched: 5. The CDR3 has 15 residues. Here the CDR3 reads CASSLGQGGPYEQYF. CDR3 nucleotides: TGTGCCAGCAGTTTAGGACAGGGCGGGCCCTACGAGCAGTACTTC.

Ten or more counts support this clonotype. The genes are TRBV20-1 and TRBJ2-5, with D possibly TRBD1 on 6 matching bases. The CDR3 spans 14 residues. The germline gives CDR1 DFQATT, CDR2 SNEGSKA (reference sequence). V was pared by 7 bases and J by 5 bases, with 20 bases between. CDR3 in DNA: TGCAGTGTTCTACCCCCCGACAGGCCCGAGACCCAGTACTTC. This encodes CSVLPPDRPETQYF.

Within the sample, this clonotype is medium-sized. This rearrangement joins TRBV2 to TRBJ1-5; D is possibly TRBD1 (5 bases). Trimming stripped 10 bases from V and 0 bases from J, with 16 bases between. Germline V gene sequence: CDR1 SNHLY, CDR2 FYNNEI. The CDR3 loop spans 15 amino acids. Here the CDR3 reads CAKRGGTDSNQPQHF. CDR3 bases: TGTGCCAAGCGGGGAGGGACGGATAGCAATCAGCCCCAGCATTTT.